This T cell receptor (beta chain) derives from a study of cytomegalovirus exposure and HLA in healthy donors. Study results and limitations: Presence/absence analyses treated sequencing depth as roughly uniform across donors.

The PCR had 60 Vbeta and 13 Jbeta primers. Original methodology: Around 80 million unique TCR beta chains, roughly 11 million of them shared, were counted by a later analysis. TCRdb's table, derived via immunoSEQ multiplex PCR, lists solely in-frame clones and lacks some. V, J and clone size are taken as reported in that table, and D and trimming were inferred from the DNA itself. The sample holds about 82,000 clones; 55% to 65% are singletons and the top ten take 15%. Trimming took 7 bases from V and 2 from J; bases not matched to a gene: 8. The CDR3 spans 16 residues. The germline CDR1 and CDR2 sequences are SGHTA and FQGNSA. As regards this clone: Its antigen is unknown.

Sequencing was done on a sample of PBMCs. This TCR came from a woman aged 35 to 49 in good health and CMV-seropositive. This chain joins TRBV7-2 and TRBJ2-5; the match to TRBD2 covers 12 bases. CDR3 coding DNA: TGTGCCAGCACTTTCCACCTAGCGGGGGGGCAAGAGACCCAGTACTTC. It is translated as CASTFHLAGGQETQYF.